The 23 T cell receptor beta chains reported below all come from one sample, sequenced in a study of control samples from healthy donors and cancer patients. Measured with immunoSEQ multiplex PCR; TCRdb has only the in-frame clones, and not every one. The table lists some 150,000 clones, 91% of them singletons. What was sequenced was blood. All receptors come from a woman in her 30s in good health.

The chain is built from TRBV24-1 and TRBJ2-1; possible D gene TRBD2, 6 bases. Trimming took off 1 base at V and 7 bases at J, with 7 bases between the two ends. The CDR3 is made up of 13 amino acids. The V gene's germline CDR1 is KGHDR and CDR2 SFDVKD. The CDR3 loop reads CATSDFAGNEQFF. DNA of the CDR3: TGTGCCACCAGTGATTTTGCGGGGAATGAGCAGTTCTTC.

CDR3 DNA: TGTGCCAGCAGCTTGGTGGCCGGGACTCAAAATCAGCCCCAGCATTTT. It specifies CASSLVAGTQNQPQHF. The J gene is TRBJ1-5, the V gene TRBV5-5; maybe TRBD1 (5 bases). CDR3 length: 16 amino acids. V lost 0 bases, J lost 4 bases, and 14 bases lay in between. Germline values: CDR1 SGHKS, CDR2 YYEKEE (reference sequence).

J is TRBJ1-5 and V is TRBV19; D remains unclear. The CDR3 is made up of 16 amino acids. V was trimmed by 3 bases and J by 1 base, leaving 13 bases between them. Germline CDR1 and CDR2: LNHDA and SQIVND (reference sequence). CDR3 sequence reads: CASSIRRRGSNQPQHF. The CDR3 DNA is TGTGCCAGTAGTATTCGGAGGAGAGGGAGCAATCAGCCCCAGCATTTT.

This clone has just a few counts. This chain uses TRBV6-5 with TRBJ2-2; maybe TRBD1 (5 bases). Germline CDR1 reads MNHEY; CDR2 reads SVGAGI. The CDR3 is 15 amino acids. Trimming pared 2 bases from V and 3 bases from J, leaving 10 bases between. The CDR3 is CASSYRAGYTGELFF. CDR3 bases: TGTGCCAGCAGTTACCGGGCAGGGTACACCGGGGAGCTGTTTTTT.

The chain links TRBV30 to TRBJ2-7; D not resolved. CDR1 GTSNPN and CDR2 SVGIG come from the germline V gene (reference sequence). The CDR3 runs to 12 residues. Trimming left V 0 bases short and J 3 bases short, with 6 bases between. The CDR3 is CAWSVTFYEQYF. DNA for the CDR3: TGTGCCTGGAGTGTCACGTTCTACGAGCAGTACTTC.

This chain links TRBV10-3 with TRBJ1-2; possibly TRBD1 for D (5 bases). The germline V and J ends were trimmed by 3 bases and 4 bases, with 9 bases remaining between them. This CDR3 contains 13 residues. Germline CDR1 ENHRY, CDR2 SYGVKD. CDR3 in amino acids: CAISETGTYGYTF. Written as DNA, the CDR3 is TGTGCCATCAGTGAAACAGGAACCTATGGCTACACCTTC.

V and J are TRBV6-5 and TRBJ1-3; D gene uncertain. V lost 0 bases, J lost 0 bases, and 6 bases lay in between. The CDR3 is made up of 15 amino acids. CDR1 and CDR2 (germline): MNHEY, SVGAGI. The CDR3 protein is CASSYSTASGNTIYF. Written as DNA, the CDR3 is TGTGCCAGCAGTTACTCCACAGCCTCTGGAAACACCATATATTTT.

V gene TRBV6-1 combines with J gene TRBJ1-2; D is possibly TRBD1 (5 bases). Deletions cut 2 bases from V and 4 bases from J, with 8 bases between. The CDR3 totals 13 residues. From germline, CDR1 is MNHNS and CDR2 SASEGT. DNA for the CDR3: TGTGCCAGCAGTGAATCCCAGGGCTATGGCTACACCTTC. Translating gives CASSESQGYGYTF.

V gene TRBV6-6 combines with J gene TRBJ1-1, with D possibly TRBD1 on 6 matching bases. V was cut by 6 bases and J by 6 bases, with 14 bases left in between. CDR3 length equals 13 residues. CDR1 and CDR2 from the germline V gene are MNHNY and SVGAGI (reference sequence). The CDR3 DNA reads as TGTGCCAGCAGCCTTAGACAGGCCCCTGAAGCTTTCTTT. Translating gives CASSLRQAPEAFF.

This chain joins TRBV27 and TRBJ2-5; the D gene is possibly TRBD2 (5 bases). CDR1 is MNHEY, CDR2 SMNVEV, per germline (reference sequence). The CDR3 consists of 13 residues. Trimming stripped 2 bases from V and 2 bases from J, with 6 bases between. The CDR3 DNA reads TGTGCCAGCAGTTTACGGGGTCAAGAGACCCAGTACTTC. This encodes CASSLRGQETQYF.

The CDR3 protein is CASSSAGGYEQYF. DNA for the CDR3: TGTGCCAGCAGCTCTGCGGGGGGCTACGAGCAGTACTTC. J is TRBJ2-7 and V is TRBV5-4; 8 positions agree with TRBD2. Germline trimming cut 3 bases from V and 3 bases from J; bases unmatched to any gene: 2. This CDR3 contains 13 residues. The germline gives CDR1 SGHNT, CDR2 YYREEE (reference sequence).

The CDR3 sequence is CASTVRVNEKLFF. The CDR3 bases are TGTGCCAGCACTGTCAGGGTTAATGAAAAACTGTTTTTT. This rearrangement joins TRBV6-5 to TRBJ1-4; tentatively, D is TRBD1 (5 bases). The CDR3 spans 13 residues. Trimming shortened V by 7 bases and J by 4 bases, and 10 bases separated the two germline ends. Germline CDR1 is MNHEY and CDR2 is SVGAGI.

This clone was picked up a small number of times. This rearrangement joins TRBV28 to TRBJ2-1; 15 bases are shared with TRBD2. The CDR3 length is 16 residues. V shed 8 bases, J shed 0 bases, and the junction held 2 bases outside the gene matches. Germline V gene lookup returns CDR1 MDHEN and CDR2 SYDVKM. This chain's CDR3 is CASGLAGGSSYNEQFF. DNA for the CDR3: TGTGCCAGCGGACTAGCGGGAGGGAGCTCCTACAATGAGCAGTTCTTC.

V is TRBV25-1 and J is TRBJ2-5; D is perhaps TRBD2 (7 bases). Trimming stripped 3 bases from V and 1 base from J, with 9 bases between. Germline V CDR1 and CDR2: MGHDK, SYGVNS. The CDR3 runs 14 residues. The CDR3 here is CASSEAGAQETQYF. The CDR3 coding sequence is TGTGCCAGCAGTGAGGCGGGGGCCCAAGAGACCCAGTACTTC.

This clone appeared a single time. The V call is TRBV6-2 or TRBV6-3, the J call TRBJ1-4; the D is unclear. Trimming shortened V by 0 bases and J by 1 base, and 9 bases separated the two germline ends. Germline V gene lookup returns CDR1 MNHEY and CDR2 SVGEGT. The CDR3 loop spans 16 amino acids. The CDR3 reads CASSYSGRRTNEKLFF. The CDR3 coding sequence is TGTGCCAGCAGTTACTCCGGCCGCCGAACTAATGAAAAACTGTTTTTT.

This chain joins TRBV5-1 and TRBJ2-6; D may be TRBD1 or TRBD2 (5 bases each). The germline gives CDR1 SGHRS, CDR2 YFSETQ. The ends were cut back, 6 bases at V and 0 bases at J, with 16 bases in the middle. CDR3 size: 17 residues. CDR3 residues: CASILGTESSGANVLTF. CDR3 sequence (DNA): TGCGCCAGCATACTCGGGACGGAGAGCTCTGGGGCCAACGTCCTGACTTTC.

This chain connects TRBV6-4 to TRBJ2-1, with D perhaps TRBD1 (6 bases). Trimming removed 3 bases at V and 5 bases at J, with 11 bases between. CDR1 is MRHNA, CDR2 SNTAGT, per germline. The CDR3 runs 14 residues. The CDR3: CASSEGASNNEQFF. CDR3 nucleotides: TGTGCCAGCAGTGAGGGGGCGTCTAACAATGAGCAGTTCTTC.

This clone was detected only once. The chain combines TRBV5-6 with TRBJ1-6; weak D call: TRBD1 (5 bases). Germline V gives CDR1 SGHDT, CDR2 YYEEEE. This CDR3 comprises 15 residues. Trimming took 0 bases from V and 4 from J, leaving 8 bases between them. This chain's CDR3 is CASSLETEYNSPLHF. The CDR3 DNA is TGTGCCAGCAGCTTGGAGACAGAGTATAATTCACCCCTCCACTTT.

This clone turned up a few times. This rearrangement joins TRBV28 to TRBJ2-3; D may be TRBD1 (7 bases). The CDR3 runs 15 residues. The V gene lost 4 bases and the J gene lost 1 base, with 12 bases spanning the gap. CDR1 is MDHEN and CDR2 is SYDVKM in the germline V gene. CDR3 region: CASSSGGHGTDTQYF. The DNA for the CDR3 is TGTGCCAGCAGTTCAGGGGGGCATGGCACAGATACGCAGTATTTT.

Only one count was recorded for this clone. This chain uses TRBV6-4 with TRBJ2-3; 10 nucleotides align to TRBD1. The V and J ends lost 3 bases and 5 bases, in that order; junction bases with no gene match: 5. The CDR3 totals 15 residues. Germline CDR1 and CDR2: MRHNA and SNTAGT. DNA of the CDR3: TGTGCCAGCAGTGAGACAGGGGGCGGTGGAGATACGCAGTATTTT. This encodes CASSETGGGGDTQYF.

This clone came up a few times. The chain links TRBV6-6 to TRBJ2-7; D unclear. The V end was cut by 2 bases, the J end by 3 bases, with 8 bases between. The CDR3 runs to 13 residues. CDR1 and CDR2 (germline): MNHNY, SVGAGI (reference sequence). The CDR3 DNA sequence: TGTGCCAGCAGTTACGGCGTTAGCTACGAGCAGTACTTC. Protein sequence: CASSYGVSYEQYF.

The chain combines TRBV28 with TRBJ2-7; 8 positions agree with TRBD1. Trimming cost V 3 bases and J 11 bases; bases outside gene matches: 9. The CDR3 consists of 13 residues. Germline CDR1 and CDR2: MDHEN and SYDVKM. Written as DNA, the CDR3 is TGTGCCAGCAGTTTTGAGACAGGGGTGTCGAAGTACTTC. Translated, it gives CASSFETGVSKYF. Based on the CDR3 plus reference TRBV28 and TRBJ2-7, the full variable domain is DVKVTQSSRYLVKRTGEKVFLECVQDMDHENMFWYRQDPGLGLRLIYFSYDVKMKEKGDIPEGYSVSREKKERFSLILESASTNQTSMYLCASSFETGVSKYFGPGTRLTVT.

This chain joins TRBV7-2 and TRBJ2-4, with D perhaps assigned TRBD1 or TRBD2 (5 bases each). Germline V gene sequence: CDR1 SGHTA, CDR2 FQGNSA. CDR3 length equals 15 residues. V lost 3 bases to trimming and J lost 0 bases, with 9 bases between them. The CDR3 nucleotides are TGTGCCAGCAGCTTTACCGGGACAGCCAAAAACATTCAGTACTTC. Translation gives CASSFTGTAKNIQYF.